This note documents a single T cell receptor beta chain sequence. Its antigen remains unknown. This entry comes from a study of cytomegalovirus exposure and HLA in healthy donors. General study findings and limits: The listing of 150 to 200 TCR beta chains classed them as cytomegalovirus-associated. In vitro testing confirmed a few CMV-associated chains as specific for CMV antigens. Reports described diagnosis of cytomegalovirus status by the classifier as highly specific and sensitive.

The protocol was immunoSEQ multiplex PCR, while the TCRdb copy is restricted to in-frame clones and leaves out a portion. The sample yields roughly 140,000 clones, 85% to 90% seen once. The V gene's germline CDR1 is SQVTM and CDR2 ANQGSEA. With V trimmed by 4 bases and J by 4 bases, 6 bases remained unmatched. The CDR3 loop spans 14 amino acids. The chain links TRBV29-1 to TRBJ2-1; 8 bases are shared with TRBD1. The TCR comes from a man aged 18 to 30 in good health and CMV-seropositive. The sequencing sample was made of PBMCs. The CDR3 loop reads CSVVHRGRYNEQFF. The CDR3, as DNA: TGCAGCGTTGTTCACAGGGGGAGATACAATGAGCAGTTCTTC.